Sequencing of this T cell receptor beta chain was carried out in a study of blood T cell repertoires in COVID-19. For the study at large: COVID-19 samples collected from the United States, Italy and Spain covered acute and convalescent phases.

This table comes from immunoSEQ multiplex PCR, and its TCRdb copy is limited to in-frame clones, with some not included. Of 95,000 to 150,000 clones listed, 70% to 90% are singletons. This CDR3 comprises 14 residues. Germline CDR1 is SGHNT and CDR2 is YYREEE (reference sequence). V shed 4 bases and J 11 bases; nucleotides not matched to a gene: 9. Material for sequencing was peripheral blood. The rearrangement uses TRBV5-4 and TRBJ2-3, with TRBD2 matching 11 bases. This clonotype was sampled from a man aged 60 to 69 with acute or convalescent COVID-19. The CDR3 protein is CASSRSSLAGGQYF. Written as DNA, the CDR3 is TGTGCCAGCAGCCGGAGCAGTCTAGCGGGAGGGCAGTATTTT.